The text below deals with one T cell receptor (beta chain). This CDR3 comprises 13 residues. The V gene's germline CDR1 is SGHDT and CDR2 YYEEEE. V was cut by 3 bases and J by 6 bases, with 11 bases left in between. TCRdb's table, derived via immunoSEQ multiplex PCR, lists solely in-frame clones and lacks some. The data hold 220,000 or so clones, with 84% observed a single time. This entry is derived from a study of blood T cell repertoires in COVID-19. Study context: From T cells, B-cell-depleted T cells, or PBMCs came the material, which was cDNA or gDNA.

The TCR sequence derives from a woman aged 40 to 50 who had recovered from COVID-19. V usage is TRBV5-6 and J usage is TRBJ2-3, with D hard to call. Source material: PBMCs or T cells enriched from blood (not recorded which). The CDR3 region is CASSSPSRDTQYF. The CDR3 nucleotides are TGTGCCAGCAGCTCCCCTTCGAGGGATACGCAGTATTTT.